This T cell receptor beta chain comes out of a study of T cells after yellow fever vaccination. The sample holds many counts of this clonotype. Looked up from germline, CDR1 is MNHEY and CDR2 is SMNVEV (reference sequence). With 3 bases removed from V and 6 bases from J, the gap between germline ends came to 14 bases. This CDR3 spans 15 amino acids. One entry per CDR3 protein results from TCRdb running MiXCR on the 5' RACE reads. The sample carries some 170,000 distinct CDR3 sequences, approximately 9.7% recorded once. The sequence was obtained from a man younger than 35 who received the YFV17D yellow fever vaccine. This specimen was CD8+ T cells sorted from PBMCs, taken 45 days after the yellow fever booster vaccination. The rearrangement joins TRBV27 to TRBJ2-2; tentatively, D is TRBD1 or TRBD2 (6 bases each). The CDR3: CASSFGGPGAGELFF. CDR3 in DNA: TGTGCCAGCAGTTTTGGGGGGCCAGGCGCCGGGGAGCTGTTTTTT.